This T cell receptor beta chain was recorded in a study of T cells in Graves' hyperthyroidism and ophthalmopathy. The CDR3 is 15 amino acids. The ends lost 0 bases at V and 3 bases at J; junction bases unmatched: 5. The germline V gene encodes CDR1 SGHRS and CDR2 YFSETQ. This clonotype was counted only a few times. Its antigen is still unknown. From RNA transcripts, TCR beta CDR3 regions were amplified. The HTBI primer set was used in a first-round RT-PCR of the TCR CDR3. TCRdb re-called the multiplex PCR reads with MiXCR, one entry per CDR3 protein. The data show just over 550,000 distinct CDR3 sequences, approximately 44% seen once. Regarding the study as a whole: Among clonotypes expanded in thyroid above 0.001, most were also found in blood.

Each patient was aged 18 to 65 and had newly diagnosed hyperthyroidism of under 2 months' duration. Uncontrolled infection, other autoimmune disease, pregnancy or lactation led to exclusion. Diagnostic decisions used clinical symptoms, serum thyroxine and TRAb, thyroid ultrasound and orbital computed tomography. The chain uses TRBV5-1 and TRBJ2-7; 8 nucleotides agree with TRBD1. What was sequenced was peripheral blood or thyroid tissue (not recorded which). The sequence came from a woman younger than 35 with Graves' hyperthyroidism. Here the CDR3 reads CASSLDGTGHYEQYF. The CDR3 coding sequence is TGCGCCAGCAGCTTGGATGGGACAGGACACTACGAGCAGTACTTC.